These 9 T cell receptor beta chains originate from one sample sequenced in a study of T cell changes during pregnancy in multiple sclerosis. Repertoires were generated with immunoSEQ multiplex PCR, while TCRdb's copy carries only in-frame clones and drops some. The table has some 47,000 clones, around 90% seen once. Sequences were derived from peripheral blood, sampled in the first trimester of pregnancy. These receptors were taken from a female donor with multiple sclerosis, enrolled in a pregnancy study.

This clone was found once. The rearrangement joins TRBV5-1 to TRBJ2-5, with D perhaps matching TRBD2 (5 bases). This CDR3 region has 19 residues. CDR1 is SGHRS, CDR2 YFSETQ, per germline. V was pared by 4 bases and J by 5 bases, with 30 bases between. CDR3 bases: TGCGCCAGCAGCCCCCTTGTCAATGTGGAGGTGTCCCCTTTGGAGACCCAGTACTTC. This translates into CASSPLVNVEVSPLETQYF.

The chain has TRBV5-1 and TRBJ1-1; D call uncertain. The length of the CDR3 is 13 residues. V was shortened by 0 bases and J by 12 bases, with 15 bases between the two germline ends. The germline V gene has CDR1 SGHRS and CDR2 YFSETQ. The CDR3 here is CASSLGGPVGTFF. In DNA form, the CDR3 reads TGCGCCAGCAGCTTGGGAGGGCCCGTGGGGACTTTCTTT. The full variable domain, in which reference TRBV5-1 and TRBJ1-1 provide the parts outside the CDR3, is KAGVTQTPRYLIKTRGQQVTLSCSPISGHRSVSWYQQTPGQGLQFLFEYFSETQRNKGNFPGRFSGRQFSNSRSEMNVSTLELGDSALYLCASSLGGPVGTFFGQGTRLTVV.

This chain links TRBV4-3 with TRBJ2-1, with 10 bases fitting TRBD2. J gave up 3 bases and V 4 bases, and 9 bases lay outside the gene matches. Germline-derived CDR1 and CDR2 are LGHNA and YSLEER. The CDR3 spans 17 residues. CDR3 bases: TGCGCCAGCAGCCGAGACGCCGGGACTAGCGACTACAATGAGCAGTTCTTC. Protein: CASSRDAGTSDYNEQFF.

The chain combines TRBV7-2 with TRBJ2-7, with D perhaps TRBD2 (7 bases). Germline V gene lookup returns CDR1 SGHTA and CDR2 FQGNSA. The CDR3 contains 15 residues. Between the trimmed V and J ends, which lost 5 bases and 2 bases, there was a span of 16 bases. CDR3 bases: TGTGCCAGCAGCAATAGGGGCGGGGGCCCCTACGAGCAGTACTTC. This translates into CASSNRGGGPYEQYF. Using reference TRBV7-2 and TRBJ2-7 for the parts outside the CDR3, the full variable domain is GAGVSQSPSNKVTEKGKDVELRCDPISGHTALYWYRQSLGQGLEFLIYFQGNSAPDKSGLPSDRFSAERTGGSVSTLTIQRTQQEDSAVYLCASSNRGGGPYEQYFGPGTRLTVT.

V is TRBV9 and J is TRBJ2-7, with 9 bases aligning to TRBD1. The CDR3 contains 14 residues. Germline trimming cut 3 bases from V and 6 bases from J; bases unmatched to any gene: 7. Germline V gene data show CDR1 as SGDLS and CDR2 as YYNGEE. CDR3 sequence: CASSGDRGAGEQYF. CDR3 nucleotide sequence: TGTGCCAGCAGCGGAGACAGGGGGGCTGGCGAGCAGTACTTC. Filled out from reference TRBV9 and TRBJ2-7, the complete variable domain reads DSGVTQTPKHLITATGQRVTLRCSPRSGDLSVYWYQQSLDQGLQFLIQYYNGEERAKGNILERFSAQQFPDLHSELNLSSLELGDSALYFCASSGDRGAGEQYFGPGTRLTVT.

The chain has TRBV6-6 and TRBJ2-5; D is unresolved. Per germline, CDR1 MNHNY and CDR2 SVGAGI (reference sequence). The CDR3 is made up of 14 amino acids. V gave up 0 bases and J gave up 5 bases, with 10 bases separating them. The CDR3 here is CASSYSSPKETQYF. Written as DNA, the CDR3 is TGTGCCAGCAGTTACTCGAGTCCGAAGGAGACCCAGTACTTC.

This sequence joins TRBV6-1 and TRBJ2-7; 9 bases are a match to TRBD2. Losses at the gene ends were 1 base for V and 4 bases for J; bases not matched to a gene: 5. This CDR3 comprises 15 residues. Germline V CDR1 and CDR2: MNHNS, SASEGT. CDR3 loop: CASSEELAGAYEQYF. The CDR3 region has the DNA TGTGCCAGCAGTGAAGAGTTAGCGGGGGCATACGAGCAGTACTTC.

The rearrangement joins TRBV12-5 to TRBJ2-7, with 8 bases fitting TRBD1. This CDR3 is built from 15 residues. CDR1 LGHNT and CDR2 FRNRAP come from the germline V gene. Unmatched junction bases numbered 6, after V lost 3 bases and J lost 2 bases. CDR3: CASGLGQGAAYEQYF. The CDR3, as DNA: TGTGCTAGTGGTTTAGGGCAGGGGGCGGCCTACGAGCAGTACTTC. The full variable domain, completed using reference TRBV12-5 and TRBJ2-7, is DARVTQTPRHKVTEMGQEVTMRCQPILGHNTVFWYRQTMMQGLELLAYFRNRAPLDDSGMPKDRFSAEMPDATLATLKIQPSEPRDSAVYFCASGLGQGAAYEQYFGPGTRLTVT.

This clone has only one observation. The chain links TRBV2 to TRBJ1-2, with D uncertain. Germline CDR1 and CDR2: SNHLY and FYNNEI. The CDR3 runs to 14 residues. With 10 bases removed from V and 3 bases from J, the gap between germline ends came to 18 bases. CDR3 protein: CATLYEGRYYGYTF. CDR3 bases: TGTGCCACCCTGTACGAGGGCCGTTACTATGGCTACACCTTC.